The rows below give T cell receptor beta chains drawn from one sample of a study of T cell changes during pregnancy in multiple sclerosis. The data were produced by immunoSEQ multiplex PCR, yet TCRdb's version contains in-frame clones alone and is incomplete. The sample includes about 43,000 clones, approximately 90% of them seen just once. Sequences were obtained from PBMCs (not recorded whether the cells were cultured). All receptors come from a female donor with multiple sclerosis, enrolled in a pregnancy study. Each CDR3 is given with its conserved first and last residue. D genes are given only for firm matches. Size is stated for part of the rows, as once, few or many counts, or as a class when the clone is expanded.

clone_size: NA
j_call: TRBJ2-1
d_call: NA
v_call: TRBV29-1
cdr3_aa: CSVPQGGRKYNEQFF
cdr3_nt: TGCAGCGTCCCCCAGGGGGGGAGAAAGTACAATGAGCAGTTCTTC

clone_size: NA
j_call: TRBJ2-7
d_call: TRBD1
v_call: TRBV10-3
cdr3_aa: CAISERDRTLGQYF
cdr3_nt: TGTGCCATCAGTGAGAGGGACAGGACGTTGGGGCAGTACTTC

clone_size: medium-sized
j_call: TRBJ2-7
d_call: TRBD2
v_call: TRBV4-2
cdr3_aa: CASSQSFGTSYEQYF
cdr3_nt: TGTGCCAGCAGCCAAAGTTTCGGGACTAGCTACGAGCAGTACTTC

clone_size: NA
j_call: TRBJ2-7
d_call: NA
v_call: TRBV18
cdr3_aa: CASSPPGETYEQYF
cdr3_nt: TGTGCCAGCTCACCACCCGGAGAAACCTACGAGCAGTACTTC

clone_size: NA
j_call: TRBJ2-1
d_call: TRBD2
v_call: TRBV9
cdr3_aa: CASSVRLADTYNEQFF
cdr3_nt: TGTGCCAGCAGCGTACGTCTAGCGGATACCTACAATGAGCAGTTCTTC

clone_size: NA
j_call: TRBJ2-3
d_call: TRBD2
v_call: TRBV28
cdr3_aa: CASSLDRAGGTDTQYF
cdr3_nt: TGTGCCAGCAGCTTAGATAGGGCGGGGGGCACAGATACGCAGTATTTT

clone_size: once
j_call: TRBJ2-7
d_call: TRBD2
v_call: TRBV10-2
cdr3_aa: CASTASGSLGEQYF
cdr3_nt: TGCGCCAGCACGGCTAGCGGGAGCCTCGGCGAGCAGTACTTC

clone_size: NA
j_call: TRBJ1-1
d_call: NA
v_call: TRBV6-5
cdr3_aa: CASSPGEGEAFF
cdr3_nt: TGTGCCAGCAGTCCTGGGGAGGGGGAAGCTTTCTTT

clone_size: NA
j_call: TRBJ2-2
d_call: NA
v_call: TRBV21-1
cdr3_aa: CASSKAILAGDEVNTGELFF
cdr3_nt: TGTGCCAGCAGCAAAGCGATACTAGCGGGAGATGAGGTGAACACCGGGGAGCTGTTTTTT

clone_size: NA
j_call: TRBJ1-4
d_call: NA
v_call: TRBV11-2
cdr3_aa: CASSVSGHEKLFF
cdr3_nt: TGTGCCAGCAGCGTGTCGGGCCATGAAAAACTGTTTTTT

clone_size: NA
j_call: TRBJ2-1
d_call: NA
v_call: TRBV5-1
cdr3_aa: CASRLTSNNEQFF
cdr3_nt: TGCGCCAGCAGACTTACCTCAAACAATGAGCAGTTCTTC

clone_size: NA
j_call: TRBJ1-1
d_call: NA
v_call: TRBV5-4
cdr3_aa: CASSPKIGKGDTEAFF
cdr3_nt: TGTGCCAGCAGCCCCAAGATCGGGAAGGGGGACACTGAAGCTTTCTTT

clone_size: NA
j_call: TRBJ2-5
d_call: NA
v_call: TRBV28
cdr3_aa: CASSSRGAGQETQYF
cdr3_nt: TGTGCCAGCAGTTCTCGGGGGGCGGGTCAAGAGACCCAGTACTTC

clone_size: few
j_call: TRBJ2-1
d_call: NA
v_call: TRBV4-2
cdr3_aa: CASSQITGANYNEQFF
cdr3_nt: TGTGCCAGCAGCCAAATAACGGGAGCGAACTACAATGAGCAGTTCTTC

clone_size: NA
j_call: TRBJ1-2
d_call: NA
v_call: TRBV5-4
cdr3_aa: CASSLAGGYTF
cdr3_nt: TGTGCCAGCAGCTTGGCTGGAGGCTACACCTTC

clone_size: NA
j_call: TRBJ2-1
d_call: TRBD2
v_call: TRBV5-1
cdr3_aa: CASSSWTSGSYNEQFF
cdr3_nt: TGCGCCAGCAGCTCCTGGACTAGCGGCTCCTACAATGAGCAGTTCTTC

clone_size: NA
j_call: TRBJ1-5
d_call: NA
v_call: TRBV28
cdr3_aa: CASSFRVTGQPQHF
cdr3_nt: TGTGCCAGCAGTTTTAGGGTTACAGGTCAGCCCCAGCATTTT

clone_size: NA
j_call: TRBJ2-3
d_call: TRBD1
v_call: TRBV5-4
cdr3_aa: CASSGGQGARDTQYF
cdr3_nt: TGTGCCAGCAGCGGGGGACAGGGGGCGAGAGATACGCAGTATTTT

clone_size: NA
j_call: TRBJ2-5
d_call: NA
v_call: TRBV29-1
cdr3_aa: CSVGGARETQYF
cdr3_nt: TGCAGCGTTGGGGGGGCCCGGGAGACCCAGTACTTC

clone_size: NA
j_call: TRBJ1-2
d_call: NA
v_call: TRBV7-9
cdr3_aa: CASSSSTGNYGYTF
cdr3_nt: TGTGCCAGCAGCTCCTCGACGGGGAACTATGGCTACACCTTC

clone_size: NA
j_call: TRBJ2-5
d_call: NA
v_call: TRBV29-1
cdr3_aa: CSVEGGFLALQETQYF
cdr3_nt: TGCAGCGTTGAGGGGGGCTTTCTTGCCCTCCAAGAGACCCAGTACTTC

clone_size: NA
j_call: TRBJ1-1
d_call: NA
v_call: TRBV29-1
cdr3_aa: CSVVRREMNTEAFF
cdr3_nt: TGCAGCGTAGTAAGAAGGGAGATGAACACTGAAGCTTTCTTT

clone_size: NA
j_call: TRBJ2-1
d_call: NA
v_call: TRBV2
cdr3_aa: CASSEGASRTYRFF
cdr3_nt: TGTGCCAGCAGTGAAGGGGCTAGCCGGACGTATCGGTTCTTC

clone_size: NA
j_call: TRBJ1-5
d_call: NA
v_call: TRBV28
cdr3_aa: CASSLGGTQPQHF
cdr3_nt: TGTGCCAGCAGTTTAGGAGGGACTCAGCCCCAGCATTTT

clone_size: NA
j_call: TRBJ2-7
d_call: NA
v_call: TRBV4-2
cdr3_aa: CASSREEGSGGDEQYF
cdr3_nt: TGTGCCAGCAGCCGAGAGGAAGGATCTGGAGGGGACGAGCAGTACTTC

clone_size: NA
j_call: TRBJ1-1
d_call: NA
v_call: TRBV19
cdr3_aa: CASSLGRFLANTEAFF
cdr3_nt: TGTGCCAGTAGTTTGGGGAGGTTCTTAGCGAACACTGAAGCTTTCTTT

clone_size: few
j_call: TRBJ2-6
d_call: NA
v_call: TRBV15
cdr3_aa: CATSPGQPNSGANVLTF
cdr3_nt: TGTGCCACCAGCCCGGGACAACCGAACTCTGGGGCCAACGTCCTGACTTTC

clone_size: NA
j_call: TRBJ2-7
d_call: TRBD2
v_call: TRBV25-1
cdr3_aa: CASTAGALNEQYF
cdr3_nt: TGTGCCAGCACCGCGGGAGCCCTAAACGAGCAGTACTTC

clone_size: NA
j_call: TRBJ2-7
d_call: TRBD1
v_call: TRBV7-6
cdr3_aa: CASSPWTGSYEQYF
cdr3_nt: TGTGCCAGCAGCCCGTGGACAGGGTCCTACGAGCAGTACTTC

clone_size: NA
j_call: TRBJ2-5
d_call: NA
v_call: TRBV11-3
cdr3_aa: CASSLYPSGAQETQYF
cdr3_nt: TGTGCCAGCAGCTTATATCCCTCAGGGGCCCAAGAGACCCAGTACTTC

clone_size: NA
j_call: TRBJ2-7
d_call: NA
v_call: TRBV30
cdr3_aa: CAWSSYPYEQYF
cdr3_nt: TGTGCCTGGAGTTCCTATCCCTACGAGCAGTACTTC

clone_size: NA
j_call: TRBJ2-2
d_call: NA
v_call: TRBV5-1
cdr3_aa: CASSWGTTGKVSGELFF
cdr3_nt: TGCGCCAGCAGCTGGGGGACCACAGGAAAGGTGTCCGGGGAGCTGTTTTTT

clone_size: NA
j_call: TRBJ2-1
d_call: NA
v_call: TRBV7-2
cdr3_aa: CASSLEGLLPQFF
cdr3_nt: TGTGCCAGCAGCTTAGAAGGTCTCCTACCGCAGTTCTTC

clone_size: NA
j_call: TRBJ2-7
d_call: TRBD2
v_call: TRBV5-1
cdr3_aa: CASSGLAGVESYEQYF
cdr3_nt: TGCGCCAGCAGCGGACTAGCGGGCGTTGAGTCCTACGAGCAGTACTTC

clone_size: NA
j_call: TRBJ2-7
d_call: NA
v_call: TRBV9
cdr3_aa: CASSVESFREQYF
cdr3_nt: TGTGCCAGCAGCGTAGAAAGTTTTAGGGAGCAGTACTTC

clone_size: NA
j_call: TRBJ2-2
d_call: NA
v_call: TRBV7-2
cdr3_aa: CASSLSRGATGELFF
cdr3_nt: TGTGCCAGCAGCTTATCAAGGGGTGCCACCGGGGAGCTGTTTTTT

clone_size: NA
j_call: TRBJ1-1
d_call: TRBD1
v_call: TRBV6-4
cdr3_aa: CASRPQGAEATEAFF
cdr3_nt: TGTGCCAGCAGGCCACAGGGGGCAGAAGCCACTGAAGCTTTCTTT

clone_size: NA
j_call: TRBJ2-5
d_call: TRBD1
v_call: TRBV11-3
cdr3_aa: CASSDRDSSEETQYF
cdr3_nt: TGTGCCAGCAGCGATCGGGACAGTTCGGAAGAGACCCAGTACTTC

clone_size: NA
j_call: TRBJ1-2
d_call: NA
v_call: TRBV25-1
cdr3_aa: CASSEYESGTRYGYTF
cdr3_nt: TGTGCCAGCAGTGAATATGAGTCAGGGACGCGGTATGGCTACACCTTC

clone_size: NA
j_call: TRBJ1-4
d_call: NA
v_call: TRBV6-1
cdr3_aa: CASSDSPGAYEKLFF
cdr3_nt: TGTGCCAGCAGTGATTCCCCGGGGGCATATGAAAAACTGTTTTTT

clone_size: NA
j_call: TRBJ2-3
d_call: NA
v_call: TRBV10-3
cdr3_aa: CAISESTGSDTQYF
cdr3_nt: TGTGCCATCAGTGAGTCCACAGGGTCAGATACGCAGTATTTT

clone_size: NA
j_call: TRBJ1-1
d_call: NA
v_call: TRBV25-1
cdr3_aa: CASSQGEAFF
cdr3_nt: TGTGCCAGCAGCCAGGGTGAAGCTTTCTTT

clone_size: once
j_call: TRBJ1-1
d_call: NA
v_call: TRBV20-1
cdr3_aa: CSARGDGEAFF
cdr3_nt: TGCAGTGCTAGAGGGGACGGTGAAGCTTTCTTT

clone_size: few
j_call: TRBJ2-7
d_call: TRBD2
v_call: TRBV5-6
cdr3_aa: CASSLGVAGGGEQYF
cdr3_nt: TGTGCCAGCAGCTTGGGCGTAGCGGGAGGGGGCGAGCAGTACTTC

clone_size: NA
j_call: TRBJ1-4
d_call: TRBD1
v_call: TRBV7-9
cdr3_aa: CASSLAVNDGQEDEKLFF
cdr3_nt: TGTGCCAGCAGCTTAGCTGTGAACGACGGACAGGAGGATGAAAAACTGTTTTTT

clone_size: NA
j_call: TRBJ1-2
d_call: NA
v_call: TRBV6-5
cdr3_aa: CASSPDGSYGYTF
cdr3_nt: TGTGCCAGCAGTCCCGACGGATCCTATGGCTACACCTTC

clone_size: few
j_call: TRBJ1-3
d_call: NA
v_call: TRBV7-7
cdr3_aa: CASSPGEGSTIYF
cdr3_nt: TGTGCCAGCAGCCCCGGAGAGGGAAGCACCATATATTTT

clone_size: NA
j_call: TRBJ2-5
d_call: TRBD1
v_call: TRBV9
cdr3_aa: CASSGLGQGVGETQYF
cdr3_nt: TGTGCCAGCAGCGGACTGGGACAGGGGGTAGGAGAGACCCAGTACTTC

clone_size: NA
j_call: TRBJ1-5
d_call: TRBD1
v_call: TRBV28
cdr3_aa: CASSLDRDNQPQHF
cdr3_nt: TGTGCCAGCAGTCTCGACAGGGACAATCAGCCCCAGCATTTT

clone_size: NA
j_call: TRBJ2-7
d_call: NA
v_call: TRBV5-5
cdr3_aa: CASSFRQDSSYEQYF
cdr3_nt: TGTGCCAGCAGCTTTAGACAGGACAGCTCCTACGAGCAGTACTTC